These 7 T cell receptor beta chains were all obtained from the same sample, sequenced in a study of cytomegalovirus exposure and HLA in healthy donors. Both 60 Vbeta primers and 13 Jbeta primers went into the PCR. Using immunoSEQ multiplex PCR, the repertoire was profiled, and TCRdb retains in-frame clones only, with some absent. The table has 100,000 to 120,000 clones, over 70% seen once. Sequencing was performed on PBMCs. Source of these receptors: a male donor in good health and CMV-seronegative.

The rearrangement links TRBV7-9 to TRBJ1-2; 7 bases are shared with TRBD1. Germline lookup yields CDR1 SEHNR and CDR2 FQNEAQ (reference sequence). V lost 3 bases to trimming and J lost 4 bases; unmatched junction nucleotides: 2. The CDR3 extends over 13 amino acids. DNA for the CDR3: TGTGCCAGCAGCTTGAGACAGGGCTATGGCTACACCTTC. Translation: CASSLRQGYGYTF.

Concerning this clone: An end of the junction differs from the germline gene, which may be a read error. The CDR3 bases are TGTGCCACCAGTGAGGGCTTGGAGGGTGGTGGCTATGGCTACACCTTC. Protein sequence: CATSEGLEGGGYGYTF. V and J are TRBV10-3 and TRBJ1-2, with D uncertain. This CDR3 has 16 residues. Germline V gives CDR1 ENHRY, CDR2 SYGVKD.

V and J are TRBV27 and TRBJ2-7; 14 nucleotides align to TRBD2. After removal of 4 bases from V and 4 bases from J, the junction contained 9 bases not matched to a gene. Germline CDR1 reads MNHEY; CDR2 reads SMNVEV (reference sequence). This CDR3 has 17 amino acids. DNA for the CDR3: TGTGCCAGCAGTTCGCGACTAGCGGGAGGGATGTTGTACGAGCAGTACTTC. This codes for CASSSRLAGGMLYEQYF.

On this clone itself: At one boundary the junction diverges from the germline segment, which might be a read error. V is TRBV7-2 and J is TRBJ2-7, with 9 bases identical to TRBD2. There are 14 residues in the CDR3. Germline CDR1 SGHTA, CDR2 FQGNSA. This chain's CDR3 is CASRLGREGHEQYF. Written as DNA, the CDR3 is TGTGCCAGCAGGTTAGGGCGGGAGGGCCACGAGCAGTACTTC.

This chain links TRBV9 with TRBJ2-7, with 10 bases identical to TRBD1. Losses at the gene ends were 0 bases for V and 6 bases for J; bases not matched to a gene: 6. This CDR3 is built from 15 residues. Germline CDR1 and CDR2: SGDLS and YYNGEE. The CDR3 DNA sequence: TGTGCCAGCAGCGTAGGAAGGACAGGGGGGCCCGAGCAGTACTTC. It is translated as CASSVGRTGGPEQYF.

The J gene is TRBJ2-7, the V gene TRBV9; 8 nucleotides agree with TRBD2. Germline trimming cut 0 bases from V and 7 bases from J; bases unmatched to any gene: 6. Germline loops: CDR1 SGDLS, CDR2 YYNGEE. The CDR3 contains 14 residues. The CDR3 DNA reads as TGTGCCAGCAGCGTAGGGGCGACTAGCGTAGAGCAGTACTTC. It codes for CASSVGATSVEQYF.

The chain combines TRBV27 with TRBJ1-2; D is possibly TRBD1 (5 bases). Germline V CDR1 and CDR2: MNHEY, SMNVEV (reference sequence). This CDR3 spans 14 amino acids. V lost 4 bases, J lost 7 bases, and 16 bases lay in between. Here the CDR3 DNA reads TGTGCCAGCAGTTCCCCCGGGAGGGGAAGTGGCTACACCTTC. Translated, it gives CASSSPGRGSGYTF.